This T cell receptor (beta chain) is drawn from a study of PD-L1 blockade in urothelial cancer. Whole-study context: Males with urothelial cancer arising in the bladder constituted most of the roughly 30 patients. Blood samples had a median of approximately 140,000 T cells, approximately 83,000 unique TCRs, and clonality approximately 0.085.

Every PCR was spiked with synthetic TCR analog templates. Some clones are missing from TCRdb's copy, which holds only in-frame ones; the method was immunoSEQ multiplex PCR. Of tens of thousands of clones listed, roughly 86% are singletons. A total of 1 to 8 samples per patient were collected pretreatment and on-treatment. This CDR3 is 13 amino acids long. Germline V CDR1 and CDR2: ENHRY, SYGVKD. Trimming removed 11 bases at V and 6 bases at J, with 19 bases between. This TCR was sampled from a man aged 70 or older with urothelial cancer. Here the sequenced sample was PBMCs, taken around atezolizumab (anti-PD-L1) treatment. V and J are TRBV10-3 and TRBJ2-5; D perhaps matches TRBD1 (6 bases). The CDR3 reads CAVSTGPEKTQYF. CDR3 nucleotide sequence: TGTGCCGTCTCAACAGGGCCGGAGAAGACCCAGTACTTC.